The clone carrying this T cell receptor (beta chain) was seen at least ten times. Its antigen is still unknown. These data originate in a study of immune heterogeneity within non-small cell lung tumors. General observations from the study: Recurrence of identical dominant CDR3 beta clonotypes was observed across intrapatient tumor sites, concomitant with site-unique high-frequency clones. Local T-cell clonality and local tumor mutational burden correlated moderately but significantly (R about 0.34). Each patient largely had their own distinct set of high-frequency T-cell receptor beta clonotypes.

At 550 to 600 ng per sample, bulk tumor genomic DNA provided the template. Several biopsies were spaced far apart within each primary tumor and obtained as surgery took place. Surgery that was curative in intent was performed on patients with untreated, newly diagnosed non-small cell lung cancer. This CDR3 has 10 amino acids. CDR1 is KGHSH, CDR2 LQKENI, per germline. Germline trimming cut 5 bases from V and 14 bases from J; bases unmatched to any gene: 5. TCR beta CDR3 amplification used multiplex PCR with 32 V and 13 J primers. In TCRdb, the multiplex PCR reads were re-called with MiXCR into one record per CDR3 protein. The sample includes about 15,000 distinct CDR3 sequences, 30% to 35% of them seen just once.

The chain uses TRBV18 and TRBJ1-1, with TRBD1 matching over 7 bases. The sequence derives from a woman between 50 and 59 years old with non-small cell lung cancer. Sequencing was carried out using lung tumor tissue. CDR3 DNA: TGTGCCAGCTCATCTAGGGACAGCTTCTTT. Its protein is CASSSRDSFF.